A single TCR beta chain is shown here with its context. The sample is drawn from a study of CD8 T cells in Susac syndrome. The CDR3 is 15 residues long. In germline, CDR1 is MDHEN, CDR2 SYDVKM. V trimming: 6 bases; J trimming: 8 bases; junction bases outside the gene matches: 9. Patients with Susac syndrome fulfilled recently defined diagnostic criteria for definite or probable disease. The RNA input was roughly 0.45 to 1 ug, and it was reverse transcribed with random hexamers. TCRdb used MiXCR to reprocess the immunoSEQ multiplex PCR reads, holding one entry per CDR3 protein. This sample has about 150,000 distinct CDR3 sequences, with about 95% found just once.

Sequencing was carried out using CD8+ T cells from PBMCs. V and J are TRBV28 and TRBJ2-1; TRBD2 matches at 11 bases. The sequence derives from a human donor with Susac syndrome. The CDR3 bases are TGTGCCAGCAGCTCAACTAGCGGGAGTATCTATGAGCAGTTCTTC. This gives the protein CASSSTSGSIYEQFF.